This record looks at one T cell receptor (beta chain) sequence and its context. Participants' reported clinical history set cohort assignment. Two consecutive negative NP/OP PCR tests, clearance, or resolved symptoms defined Cohort 3 recovery. The sample originates from a study of blood T cell repertoires in COVID-19. How the authors handled the data: Amplification with reference gene primers provided the estimates of nucleated cell counts. Repertoires were generated with immunoSEQ multiplex PCR, while TCRdb's copy carries only in-frame clones and drops some. The DNA was the basis for D and trimming; V, J and clone size are from that table. The table has approximately 200,000 clones, around 89% seen once. Per germline, CDR1 MGHRA and CDR2 YSYEKL. The CDR3 consists of 16 residues. V was shortened by 1 base and J by 0 bases, with 10 bases between the two germline ends.

The source of this sequence is a man aged 25 to 45 who had recovered from COVID-19. This chain uses TRBV4-1 with TRBJ2-1, with D possibly matching TRBD2 (5 bases). Input material: PBMCs or T cells enriched from blood (not recorded which). CDR3 coding DNA: TGCGCCAGCAGCCAAGGTAGGAGGAGCTCCTACAATGAGCAGTTCTTC. It yields the protein CASSQGRRSSYNEQFF.